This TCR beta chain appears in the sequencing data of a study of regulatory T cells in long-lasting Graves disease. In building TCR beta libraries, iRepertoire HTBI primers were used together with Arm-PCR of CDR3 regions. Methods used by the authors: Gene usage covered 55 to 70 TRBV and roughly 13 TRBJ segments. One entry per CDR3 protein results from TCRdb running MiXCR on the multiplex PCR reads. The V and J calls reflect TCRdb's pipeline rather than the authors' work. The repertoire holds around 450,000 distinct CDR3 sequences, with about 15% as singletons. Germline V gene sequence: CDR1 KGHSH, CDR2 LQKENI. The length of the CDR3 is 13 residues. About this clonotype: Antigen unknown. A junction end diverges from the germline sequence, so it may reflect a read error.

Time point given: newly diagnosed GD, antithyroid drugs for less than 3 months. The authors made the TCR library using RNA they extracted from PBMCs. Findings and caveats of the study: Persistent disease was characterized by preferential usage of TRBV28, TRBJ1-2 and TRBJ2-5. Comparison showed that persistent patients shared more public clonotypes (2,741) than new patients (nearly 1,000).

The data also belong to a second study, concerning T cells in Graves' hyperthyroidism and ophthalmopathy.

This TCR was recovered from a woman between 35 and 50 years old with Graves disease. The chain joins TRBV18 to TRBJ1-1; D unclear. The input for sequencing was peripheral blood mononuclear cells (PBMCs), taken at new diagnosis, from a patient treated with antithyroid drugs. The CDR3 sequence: CVSSPGRNTEAFF. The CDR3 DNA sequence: TGTGTCAGCTCACCCGGACGGAACACTGAAGCTTTCTTT.